These 27 T cell receptor beta chains came from one sample sequenced in a study of blood T cell dynamics during melanoma immunotherapy (dated by TCRdb to the early 2020s). This sample's time point label indicates: week 3, after first cycle of checkpoint inhibitor. Libraries were prepared through the immunoSEQ multiplex PCR assay. TCRdb took this table from immuneACCESS and kept in-frame rearrangements with V and J called. Such tables lack part of the clones; where checked against another copy, unresolved V genes explain under half of the gap, and the rest is unexplained. This sample comprises approximately 6,300 clones, around 90% of them detected only once. Approximately 5% of the sample comes from the top ten. The sample consisted of blood, taken from a patient treated with checkpoint blockade. The receptors here all came from a human donor with melanoma.

The J gene is TRBJ1-5, the V gene TRBV28; 8 bases line up with TRBD1. The CDR3 consists of 15 residues. Trimming took 2 bases from V and 5 from J; bases not matched to a gene: 5. Per the germline V gene, CDR1 is MDHEN and CDR2 is SYDVKM. CDR3 amino acids: CASSLITGGYQPQHF. As DNA, the CDR3 is TGTGCCAGCAGTTTAATAACAGGGGGTTATCAGCCCCAGCATTTT.

The chain links TRBV6-1 to TRBJ1-4; 9 positions match TRBD1. The germline V gene has CDR1 MNHNS and CDR2 SASEGT. The V segment lost 1 base and the J segment 8 bases; nucleotides outside the gene matches: 5. The CDR3 has 15 residues. The CDR3 is CASSEGRTGVEKLFF. In DNA, the CDR3 is TGTGCCAGCAGTGAAGGACGGACAGGGGTCGAAAAACTGTTTTTT.

The rearrangement links TRBV9 to TRBJ1-2; weak D call: TRBD1 (5 bases). Trimming stripped 0 bases from V and 4 bases from J, with 10 bases between. Germline assignment: CDR1 SGDLS and CDR2 YYNGEE. The CDR3 is 14 amino acids. CDR3 residues: CASSVATGAYGYTF. The DNA of the CDR3 is TGTGCCAGCAGCGTAGCTACCGGGGCCTATGGCTACACCTTC.

The chain couples TRBV6-1 to TRBJ2-7, with unresolved D. The V gene lost 3 bases and the J gene lost 4 bases, with 10 bases spanning the gap. Germline CDR1 MNHNS, CDR2 SASEGT. The CDR3 loop spans 13 amino acids. The CDR3 DNA reads TGTGCCAGCAGTGAGCCCCCTCGGTACGAGCAGTACTTC. Translating gives CASSEPPRYEQYF.

The chain links TRBV4-1 to TRBJ1-2, with unresolved D. With 4 bases removed from V and 5 bases from J, the gap between germline ends came to 11 bases. The CDR3 has 13 amino acids. The germline gives CDR1 MGHRA, CDR2 YSYEKL. The CDR3 coding sequence is TGCGCCAGCAGCCCTAGACGCAGATATGGCTACACCTTC. Its translation is CASSPRRRYGYTF.

The gene calls are TRBV5-6 and TRBJ2-6; D ambiguous. The germline V gene encodes CDR1 SGHDT and CDR2 YYEEEE. V lost 2 bases to trimming and J lost 4 bases, with 10 bases between them. The length of the CDR3 is 15 residues. CDR3 loop: CASSFNFLGANVLTF. The CDR3, as DNA: TGTGCCAGCAGCTTTAATTTTTTGGGGGCCAACGTCCTGACTTTC. The complete variable domain, with remaining parts taken from reference TRBV5-6 and TRBJ2-6, reads DAGVTQSPTHLIKTRGQQVTLRCSPKSGHDTVSWYQQALGQGPQFIFQYYEEEERQRGNFPDRFSGHQFPNYSSELNVNALLLGDSALYLCASSFNFLGANVLTFGAGSRLTVL.

This rearrangement joins TRBV5-1 to TRBJ2-5; D possibly uses TRBD1 or TRBD2 (6 bases each). The germline CDR1 and CDR2 sequences are SGHRS and YFSETQ. The ends were cut back, 0 bases at V and 5 bases at J, with 14 bases in the middle. This CDR3 is 15 amino acids long. The CDR3 region has the DNA TGCGCCAGCAGCTTGGTCCCGGGGGCGGGGGAGACCCAGTACTTC. It specifies CASSLVPGAGETQYF.

The V and J genes are TRBV7-9 and TRBJ2-1, with TRBD1 identical over 8 bases. CDR1 SEHNR and CDR2 FQNEAQ come from the germline V gene (reference sequence). J gave up 6 bases and V 5 bases, and 9 bases lay outside the gene matches. CDR3 length: 15 amino acids. As DNA, the CDR3 is TGTGCCAGCAGCATCCGGGACAGGATCCCCAATGAGCAGTTCTTC. Translating it yields CASSIRDRIPNEQFF. Variable domain in full (rest from reference TRBV7-9 and TRBJ2-1): DTGVSQNPRHKITKRGQNVTFRCDPISEHNRLYWYRQTLGQGPEFLTYFQNEAQLEKSRLLSDRFSAERPKGSFSTLEIQRTEQGDSAMYLCASSIRDRIPNEQFFGPGTRLTVL.

V and J are TRBV5-1 and TRBJ1-2; D unresolved. V was shortened by 0 bases and J by 8 bases, with 8 bases between the two germline ends. Germline loops: CDR1 SGHRS, CDR2 YFSETQ. The CDR3 totals 12 residues. The CDR3 DNA reads TGCGCCAGCAGCTTGGCTCGAGGGGGCTACACCTTC. Translation gives CASSLARGGYTF.

CDR3: CASSLVGGGTGELFF. The DNA of the CDR3 is TGCGCCAGCAGCTTGGTGGGGGGCGGCACCGGGGAGCTGTTTTTT. The V gene is TRBV5-1, the J gene TRBJ2-2; D could derive from TRBD1 or TRBD2 (6 bases each). V was cut by 0 bases and J by 4 bases, with 10 bases left in between. Per germline, CDR1 SGHRS and CDR2 YFSETQ. The CDR3 is 15 amino acids.

The gene calls are TRBV10-3 and TRBJ1-5; D gene ambiguous. The CDR3 has 15 residues. Germline lookup yields CDR1 ENHRY and CDR2 SYGVKD. Trimming shortened V by 0 bases and J by 2 bases, and 8 bases separated the two germline ends. CDR3 bases: TGTGCCATCAGTGAGTCGGGCGGCCGCAATCAGCCCCAGCATTTT. It codes for CAISESGGRNQPQHF.

The genes are TRBV5-5 and TRBJ2-7; D is perhaps TRBD2 (6 bases). The CDR3 sequence is 13 residues long. Trimming took off 3 bases at V and 3 bases at J, with 10 bases between the two ends. Germline V CDR1 and CDR2: SGHKS, YYEKEE (reference sequence). The CDR3 spells CASSWRGLYEQYF. The CDR3 DNA sequence: TGTGCCAGCAGCTGGAGGGGTCTCTACGAGCAGTACTTC.

The chain joins TRBV11-2 to TRBJ1-5; D may be TRBD1 (5 bases). This CDR3 comprises 14 residues. Trimming cost V 1 base and J 6 bases, with 10 bases left between them. Looked up from germline, CDR1 is SGHAT and CDR2 is FQNNGV. CDR3 nucleotide sequence: TGTGCCAGCAGCTTAGGGGGGGTCGGTCAGCCCCAGCATTTT. Protein product: CASSLGGVGQPQHF. Full variable domain (rest looked up from reference TRBV11-2 and TRBJ1-5): EAGVAQSPRYKIIEKRQSVAFWCNPISGHATLYWYQQILGQGPKLLIQFQNNGVVDDSQLPKDRFSAERLKGVDSTLKIQPAKLEDSAVYLCASSLGGVGQPQHFGDGTRLSIL.

The chain joins TRBV10-3 to TRBJ2-2, with D perhaps being TRBD1 or TRBD2 (5 bases each). Trimming removed 7 bases from V and 6 bases from J, with 21 bases in between. The CDR3 is made up of 16 amino acids. In germline, CDR1 is ENHRY, CDR2 SYGVKD. The DNA for the CDR3 is TGTGCCATCACCCTAACCGGGGACGGACGGGCCGGGGAGCTGTTTTTT. Its protein is CAITLTGDGRAGELFF.

The V and J genes are TRBV7-2 and TRBJ1-4; 9 nucleotides align to TRBD1. The CDR3 is made up of 14 amino acids. J lost 7 bases, V lost 5 bases, and 5 bases had no gene match. Germline-derived CDR1 and CDR2 are SGHTA and FQGNSA. CDR3 DNA sequence: TGTGCCAGCAGCCGGGGACAGGGTGGTGAAAAACTGTTTTTT. Residues: CASSRGQGGEKLFF.

The chain recombines TRBV7-9 with TRBJ1-5; 7 bases are a match to TRBD1. Unmatched junction bases numbered 12, after V lost 5 bases and J lost 5 bases. CDR3 length: 16 residues. Germline lookup yields CDR1 SEHNR and CDR2 FQNEAQ (reference sequence). DNA of the CDR3: TGTGCCAGCAGCCCAGGCCCGGGACAGCCATATCAGCCCCAGCATTTT. Amino acids: CASSPGPGQPYQPQHF.

The V and J genes are TRBV11-2 and TRBJ2-1; tentatively, D is TRBD2 (7 bases). This CDR3 comprises 15 residues. Trimming cost V 5 bases and J 6 bases, with 17 bases left between them. CDR1 is SGHAT and CDR2 is FQNNGV in the germline V gene. The CDR3 DNA follows: TGTGCCAGCAGCCCCCCTTACGGGGGGCGCAATGAGCAGTTCTTC. Translated: CASSPPYGGRNEQFF.

This chain joins TRBV19 and TRBJ1-1; 7 bases fit TRBD1. This CDR3 has 15 amino acids. V lost 4 bases to trimming and J lost 6 bases; unmatched junction nucleotides: 11. Germline CDR1 reads LNHDA; CDR2 reads SQIVND (reference sequence). CDR3 sequence reads: CASSRYSGQLAEAFF. CDR3 bases: TGTGCCAGTAGTAGATACTCGGGACAGCTCGCTGAAGCTTTCTTT.

This chain uses TRBV4-1 with TRBJ2-5, with 7 bases lining up with TRBD1. The J call is in doubt because the DNA end fits TRBJ2-7 better. CDR1 and CDR2 (germline): MGHRA, YSYEKL. The CDR3 sequence is 18 residues long. Here the CDR3 reads CASSQDTPGQVGLYEQYF. The CDR3 coding sequence is TGCGCCAGCAGCCAAGATACCCCCGGACAGGTGGGGCTCTACGAGCAGTACTTC.

The rearrangement links TRBV6-1 to TRBJ1-2, with D hard to call. The ends were cut back, 1 base at V and 9 bases at J, with 18 bases in the middle. Germline CDR1 reads MNHNS; CDR2 reads SASEGT. There are 15 residues in the CDR3. The DNA for the CDR3 is TGTGCCAGCAGTGAAGTGGAGGGAAAGATGTTTCGCTACACCTTC. The encoded protein is CASSEVEGKMFRYTF.

Note on this clone: As the CDR3 is not closed by the conserved phenylalanine or tryptophan, this likely results from a read error. It is unclear where the CDR3 begins or ends on the DNA, so no DNA is shown, and the CDR3 is as TCRdb lists it. This chain joins TRBV10-2 and TRBJ1-5. In germline, CDR1 is WSHSY, CDR2 SAAADI. The CDR3 adds up to 9 amino acids, both ends counted. The CDR3 loop reads CASSKSFAL.

The chain recombines TRBV9 with TRBJ1-1, with a possible D match to TRBD1 (5 bases). This CDR3 has 16 amino acids. Germline assignment: CDR1 SGDLS and CDR2 YYNGEE. The V and J ends lost 4 bases and 1 base respectively, with 17 bases between them. CDR3 DNA sequence: TGTGCCAGCAGCCCCCGTCTGGGGACCGCGAACACTGAAGCTTTCTTT. Residues: CASSPRLGTANTEAFF.

The V call is TRBV6-1, the J call TRBJ2-5; TRBD1 aligns across 8 bases. The CDR3 spans 13 residues. From germline, CDR1 is MNHNS and CDR2 SASEGT. V was clipped by 2 bases and J by 7 bases; unmatched bases: 3. The CDR3 DNA reads TGTGCCAGCAGTGAACAGGGGGCGGTGACCCAGTACTTC. Protein sequence: CASSEQGAVTQYF.

The chain links TRBV18 to TRBJ2-7; unclear D gene. Germline V gives CDR1 KGHSH, CDR2 LQKENI. V lost 5 bases and J 2 bases, leaving 16 bases between the germline ends. CDR3 length equals 15 residues. CDR3 region: CASSVGPPRPYEQYF. The CDR3 DNA is TGTGCCAGCTCAGTCGGGCCCCCCAGGCCCTACGAGCAGTACTTC. Using reference TRBV18 and TRBJ2-7 for the parts outside the CDR3, the full variable domain is NAGVMQNPRHLVRRRGQEARLRCSPMKGHSHVYWYRQLPEEGLKFMVYLQKENIIDESGMPKERFSAEFPKEGPSILRIQQVVRGDSAAYFCASSVGPPRPYEQYFGPGTRLTVT.

This clone was observed a handful of times. V usage is TRBV14 and J usage is TRBJ2-1; D unclear. Germline CDR1 is SGHDN and CDR2 is FVKESK. This CDR3 has 12 amino acids. The V end was cut by 4 bases, the J end by 4 bases, with 5 bases between. CDR3 DNA sequence: TGTGCCAGCAGCCCCGGGTACAATGAGCAGTTCTTC. Its translation is CASSPGYNEQFF.

This chain joins TRBV6-5 and TRBJ1-2, with 7 bases fitting TRBD1. The CDR3 is 14 residues long. In germline, CDR1 is MNHEY, CDR2 SVGAGI. After removal of 5 bases from V and 2 bases from J, the junction contained 5 bases not matched to a gene. CDR3 region: CASSRGQENYGYTF. For the CDR3, the DNA is TGTGCCAGCAGTCGAGGACAGGAAAACTATGGCTACACCTTC.

This chain uses TRBV10-3 with TRBJ2-5, with 7 bases that match TRBD1. The J call may be in error: the DNA end matches TRBJ2-7 better. Per germline, CDR1 ENHRY and CDR2 SYGVKD. This CDR3 spans 12 amino acids. The CDR3 DNA follows: TGTGCCATCAGCGGGGACAGCTACGAGCAGTACTTC. This translates into CAISGDSYEQYF.